This T cell receptor beta chain was recorded in a study of blood T cell repertoires in COVID-19 (dated by TCRdb to about 2020). Turning to the overall study: The collaborator samples originated in the United States, Italy and Spain and spanned the acute and convalescent phases of COVID-19. The repertoires were made available in a free public database intended to serve as a resource for research on the immune response to SARS-CoV-2. Where HLA class I and class II types were available, the types were taken from metadata supplied by the sample provider, not from assay-based typing. Nearly every sample came with metadata listing a de-identified subject ID, COVID-19 status, age in years and sex. The prospective study material was composed of cDNA or gDNA derived from T cells, B-cell-depleted T cells, or PBMCs. Subjects who had been exposed to COVID-19, were actively infected with it, or had recovered from it provided the deeply sampled blood TCRbeta repertoires that made up the dataset. The samples were drawn from two sources: the first 160 participants of the ongoing ImmuneRACE study, and 1,000 to 1,500 subjects contributed by 6 global collaborators.

What the authors observed across the whole study: The amount of clinical and demographic metadata varied by source and participant and was provided uncurated.

TCRbeta CDR3 regions were amplified from genomic DNA by means of the immunoSEQ Assay, a bias-controlled multiplex PCR. The authors processed their data as follows. The number of nucleated cells in each sample was estimated from the amplification of reference gene primers within the assay. To quantify the absolute abundance of each unique TCRbeta CDR3 rearrangement, sequence reads were collapsed and filtered. For each sample, productive Simpson clonality was calculated as the square root of Simpson's diversity index over productive rearrangements. What TCRdb holds here is the immuneACCESS table cut down to in-frame rearrangements. Part of the clones is not present; checked against another copy, under half of the missing clones reflect an unresolved V gene, and the others are unexplained. Clonal size and the V and J genes are those of that table, whereas D and trimming came from the DNA. This sample has some 260,000 clones in its table, and about 89% of those were observed once. The top ten hold 8% to 10% of the sample.

Participants in the prospective study were enrolled through a virtual design, were aged roughly 18 to 100 years, and lived in roughly 26 United States geographic areas. Cohort assignment in the prospective study relied on participant-reported clinical history from a screening survey and a study questionnaire. Recovered participants in ImmuneRACE Cohort 3 were defined by two consecutive negative NP/OP PCR tests, clearance by a healthcare professional, or resolution of symptoms. Each participant in the prospective study had whole blood, serum and a nasopharyngeal or oropharyngeal swab collected by mobile phlebotomists. Over a roughly two-month period, participants in the prospective study had the option of providing additional blood draws and questionnaires. Before DNA extraction, prospective study blood samples were shipped either frozen or at room temperature. CDR1 and CDR2, looked up from the germline V gene, are SGHTA and FQGTGA. The CDR3 goes from the cysteine to the phenylalanine over 16 residues. Only the CDR3 DNA stays, 48 bases, in frame from base 1. V and J are trimmed by 3 bases and 7 bases, and the gene matches miss 9 bases of the junction.

In regard to this clone: This clone's antigen is unknown. No base-level quality is on record; no much larger clone is a single base apart.

This TCR derives from a middle-aged man who had recovered from COVID-19. Recombination connected TRBV7-3 to TRBJ1-4, with TRBD1 matching 9 junction bases. Sequenced: PBMCs or T cells enriched from blood (not recorded which). The CDR3 region reads CASSLTGQGRLEKLFF. The base sequence is TGTGCCAGCAGCTTGACTGGACAGGGGAGGCTTGAAAAACTGTTTTTT.